This record covers a single T cell receptor (beta chain). Its antigen has not been determined. Qualities for individual bases were not recorded, and no much larger clone is one base off. The CDR3 sequence holds 13 residues, the cysteine and phenylalanine included. Only the CDR3 part of the read is kept: 39 bases, read in frame from the first base. CDR1 and CDR2 are read off the germline V gene as SQVTM and ANQGSEA. V is trimmed back by 7 bases and J by 4 bases, and the junction contains 9 bases that no gene match accounts for. The sample belongs to a study of identical twins (dated by TCRdb to about 2016). Some background on the complete study: TCR alpha and beta repertoires from monozygotic twins, unrelated adults of various ages and cord blood were deep-sequenced to test whether fetal clonotypes persist. Replicate twin experiments were performed at different times using different library preparation protocols to rule out contamination.

The paper as a whole reports these results and caveats: Compared with coincidental sharing between unrelated individuals, out-of-frame TCR alpha sequences shared between twins showed an excess of sequences with low generation probability. In monozygotic twins, out-of-frame TCR alpha sharing was systematically underestimated by recombination models, although the models agreed with sharing between unrelated individuals. Because the same donors could not be followed over many years, the conclusions depended on cross-sectional statistical analysis. Invariant T cells such as MAIT and iNKT could partly confound zero-insertion analyses, although diverse VJ usage argued against such confounding for most clonotypes. Fewer insertions were carried by abundant cord blood beta clonotypes; a weaker similar trend was observed in young adult naive repertoires, while no such trend was observed in memory repertoires. In beta out-of-frame sequences, excess twin sharing was weaker, because having fewer shared sequences lowered the signal-to-noise ratio.

The protocol used for the library was 5' RACE. Sequencer: Illumina HiSeq 2000. A universal primer binding site was introduced by template switching, and a unique molecular identifier was present in the final cDNA, enabling accurate counting of TCR cDNA molecules. Specific primers in the conserved constant-segment region were used to synthesize first-strand cDNA for the TCR alpha and beta chains. To control for contamination, every cDNA library was double barcoded, receiving both a SMART-Mk sample barcode and Illumina barcodes. Two successive PCR steps introduced TruSeq adapter sequences along with Illumina sample barcodes. The Illumina HiSeq platform was used with custom primers to sequence TCR alpha and beta cDNA libraries. In the original analysis: Unique molecular identifiers were extracted from raw reads with MiGEC, and CDR3 positions were determined with MiXCR. Recombination models were inferred per individual with the repgenHMM and IGoR tools using an EM algorithm. The tcR package in R was used for shared clonotype analysis, with sharing normalized by the product of cloneset sizes. Out-of-frame nonproductive sequences were analyzed to study raw recombination free of thymic and clonal selection effects. Through fastp at Q25 and MiXCR, TCRdb rebuilt clones from the public reads, retaining in-frame beta chains. CDR3 protein duplicates are merged, each entry listing the most common genes and DNA. The V and J calls follow TCRdb's processing rather than the paper's. This sample is represented by more than 600,000 distinct CDR3 sequences; roughly 18% of them were singletons. The ten largest clonotypes hold around 13% of the sample.

Every donor was a healthy Caucasian. Three pairs of female monozygotic twins, all aged about 18 to 29 years, made up the twin cohort. Peripheral blood mononuclear cells were used as the source from which RNA for TCR libraries was isolated. The data were also submitted as part of a second study, on T cells expressing NK-cell markers. Per that second paper: TCR beta-chain repertoires were profiled in sorted CD3+CD56+NKG2C+, CD3+CD56+NKG2C- and CD3+CD56-NKG2C+ T-cell subsets from several donors. Of the eight sequenced donors, seven were found to be HCMV-seropositive and one was found to be HCMV-seronegative. In several experiments an anti-gammadeltaTCR antibody was added to restrict sorting to alphabetaTCR-expressing T cells. In 5 to 7 donors, the dominant CD3+CD56+NKG2C+ clonotypes were found to rank among the top 10 CD8+ clonotypes and to make up about 1.0-8% of CD8+ T cells. Those dominant clonotypes were again the most abundant among CD3+CD56-NKG2C+ cells in several donors, at about 25-65%. Whether the expanded NKG2C-expressing T cell clones were specific for HCMV antigens remained unclear. All eight donors whose samples were sequenced were randomly selected healthy volunteers, three of them men and five women. HCMV serostatus was determined by detecting HCMV-specific IgG in serum with a commercial ELISA kit. For roughly six donors, bulk peripheral blood T-cell repertoires were additionally sequenced from unsorted PBMC. MIGEC handled demultiplexing of the reads and grouping by UMI, while MiTCR was used to assemble and quantify clonotypes. To remove erroneous sequences, TCR cDNA sequences were retained only when supported by two or more reads. Downstream repertoire analysis used the tcR package, and clonotypes were matched across fractions by CDR3 nucleotide sequence plus V segment. VDJmatch was used to annotate antigen specificity against VDJdb, with one amino acid substitution allowed in CDR3.

The sequence derives from a woman aged 18-29 years in good health. Sample: PBMCs. This receptor chain uses TRBV29-1 and TRBJ1-1, with 7 central nucleotides matching TRBD1. The CDR3 protein sequence reads: CSARGQRSTEAFF. The nucleotide sequence is given as TGCAGCGCTAGGGGACAGCGGAGCACTGAAGCTTTCTTT.